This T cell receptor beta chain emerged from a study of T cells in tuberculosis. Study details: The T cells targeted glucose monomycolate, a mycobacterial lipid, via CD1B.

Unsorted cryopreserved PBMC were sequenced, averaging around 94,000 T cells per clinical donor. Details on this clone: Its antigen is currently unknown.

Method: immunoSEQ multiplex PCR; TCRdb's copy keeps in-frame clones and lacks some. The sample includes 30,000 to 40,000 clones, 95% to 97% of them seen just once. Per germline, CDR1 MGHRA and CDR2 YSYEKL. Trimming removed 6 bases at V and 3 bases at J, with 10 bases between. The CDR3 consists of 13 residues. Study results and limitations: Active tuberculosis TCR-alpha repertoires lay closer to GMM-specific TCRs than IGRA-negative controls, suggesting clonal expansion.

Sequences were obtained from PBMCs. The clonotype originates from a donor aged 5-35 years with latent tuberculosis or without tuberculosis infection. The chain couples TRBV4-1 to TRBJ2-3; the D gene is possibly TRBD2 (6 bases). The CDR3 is CASSERATDTQYF. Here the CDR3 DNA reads TGCGCCAGCAGTGAGCGGGCAACAGATACGCAGTATTTT.